The 7 T cell receptor beta chains below all came from one sample that was sequenced in a study of blood T cell repertoires in COVID-19. Repertoires were generated with immunoSEQ multiplex PCR, while TCRdb's copy carries only in-frame clones and drops some. This repertoire shows 52,000 or so clones, 85% found once; its top ten account for 9.5% to 15%. The material sequenced was peripheral blood. The receptors here all came from a human donor in a cohort sampled during active COVID-19.

This chain uses TRBV7-9 with TRBJ1-5; 10 nucleotides agree with TRBD1. The CDR3 is 18 amino acids. The V segment lost 5 bases and the J segment 9 bases; nucleotides outside the gene matches: 19. Per germline, CDR1 SEHNR and CDR2 FQNEAQ (reference sequence). In DNA form, the CDR3 reads TGTGCCAGCAGCCTTTCCGGGACAGGGGTAAGTGGGATATCGCCCCAGCATTTT. Its translation: CASSLSGTGVSGISPQHF.

This clone has a handful of counts. The chain has TRBV30 and TRBJ1-1; D call uncertain. Germline V gene sequence: CDR1 GTSNPN, CDR2 SVGIG (reference sequence). V lost 0 bases to trimming and J lost 5 bases, with 10 bases between them. CDR3 length equals 13 residues. The CDR3 DNA sequence: TGTGCCTGGAGTGTACGGAGACGGACTGAAGCTTTCTTT. Amino acids: CAWSVRRRTEAFF.

The gene calls are TRBV18 and TRBJ1-2, with D possibly matching TRBD1 (6 bases). This CDR3 comprises 16 residues. Trimming took 6 bases from V and 4 from J, leaving 21 bases between them. Germline V gene sequence: CDR1 KGHSH, CDR2 LQKENI. In DNA form, the CDR3 reads TGTGCCAGCTCCTACTCACCAGGGGACCTAGCCTATGGCTACACCTTC. This codes for CASSYSPGDLAYGYTF.

The chain combines TRBV25-1 with TRBJ1-6, with 10 bases fitting TRBD1. Germline loops: CDR1 MGHDK, CDR2 SYGVNS. This CDR3 is 15 amino acids long. Trimming cost V 3 bases and J 10 bases; bases outside gene matches: 6. The CDR3 loop is CASSDPTGGGSPLHF. The CDR3, as DNA: TGTGCCAGCAGTGACCCGACAGGGGGCGGGTCACCCCTCCACTTT.

The chain uses TRBV19 and TRBJ1-5; weak D call: TRBD1 (5 bases). Trimming cost V 7 bases and J 0 bases, with 19 bases left between them. This CDR3 is 17 amino acids long. In germline, CDR1 is LNHDA, CDR2 SQIVND (reference sequence). The CDR3 nucleotides are TGTGCCAGTAAGCGCGGGCTTCGGGGGGATAGCAATCAGCCCCAGCATTTT. It is translated as CASKRGLRGDSNQPQHF.

This clone has only a few counts. The genes are TRBV19 and TRBJ2-3; TRBD2 matches at 15 bases. Looked up from germline, CDR1 is LNHDA and CDR2 is SQIVND (reference sequence). V shed 9 bases, J shed 0 bases, and the junction held 10 bases outside the gene matches. The CDR3 has 18 amino acids. The CDR3 is CASTGTSGRRPSTDTQYF. CDR3 DNA: TGTGCCAGCACCGGGACTAGCGGGAGGAGGCCTAGCACAGATACGCAGTATTTT.

This chain joins TRBV28 and TRBJ1-1; the D is unclear. The CDR3 length is 15 residues. V gave up 2 bases and J gave up 5 bases, with 15 bases separating them. From germline, CDR1 is MDHEN and CDR2 SYDVKM. CDR3 sequence (DNA): TGTGCCAGCAGTTTAAGGACGGGTAGGAGGACTGAAGCTTTCTTT. This translates into CASSLRTGRRTEAFF.